The 20 T cell receptor beta chains presented below share a single source sample, sequenced in a study of blood T cell repertoires in COVID-19. Repertoires were generated with immunoSEQ multiplex PCR, while TCRdb's copy carries only in-frame clones and drops some. Counted here are around 37,000 clones, 70% to 90% occurring once; the ten biggest clones make up under 5%. Sequencing used peripheral blood. The receptors derive from a man aged 45 to 65 with active COVID-19.

This sequence joins TRBV28 and TRBJ1-2, with D perhaps matching TRBD1 (5 bases). Germline CDR1 and CDR2: MDHEN and SYDVKM. Trimming removed 7 bases at V and 0 bases at J, with 15 bases between. The CDR3 extends over 15 amino acids. Here the CDR3 DNA reads TGTGCCAGCACCTATCCGGGGGAGACTAACTATGGCTACACCTTC. This sequence encodes CASTYPGETNYGYTF.

V is TRBV5-1 and J is TRBJ2-7, with 11 positions matching TRBD2. V gave up 4 bases and J gave up 2 bases; unmatched junction bases: 8. The CDR3 is 16 amino acids. Germline V gene lookup returns CDR1 SGHRS and CDR2 YFSETQ. CDR3 coding DNA: TGCGCCAGCAGCACAGGGACTAGCGGAACACCCTACGAGCAGTACTTC. Its translation is CASSTGTSGTPYEQYF.

This rearrangement joins TRBV4-3 to TRBJ1-6; tentatively, D is TRBD1 (5 bases). The CDR3 length is 17 residues. Trimming cost V 0 bases and J 4 bases, with 13 bases left between them. The germline V gene encodes CDR1 LGHNA and CDR2 YSLEER. The CDR3 here is CASSQEVGDSYNSPLHF. The DNA for the CDR3 is TGCGCCAGCAGCCAAGAAGTAGGCGACAGTTATAATTCACCCCTCCACTTT.

The rearrangement links TRBV5-1 to TRBJ2-7; D remains ambiguous. The CDR3 runs 13 residues. Trimming took 3 bases from V and 3 from J, leaving 10 bases between them. Germline CDR1 is SGHRS and CDR2 is YFSETQ. CDR3 sequence reads: CASSSGGYYEQYF. CDR3 coding DNA: TGCGCCAGCAGCTCCGGCGGATACTACGAGCAGTACTTC.

The V gene is TRBV6-5, the J gene TRBJ2-5, with unresolved D. The CDR3 extends over 13 amino acids. V lost 7 bases, J lost 5 bases, and 14 bases lay in between. The germline CDR1 and CDR2 sequences are MNHEY and SVGAGI. The CDR3 here is CASKLDVEETQYF. CDR3 coding DNA: TGTGCCAGCAAACTCGATGTGGAGGAGACCCAGTACTTC.

V usage is TRBV2 and J usage is TRBJ2-5; 7 bases agree with TRBD1. This CDR3 has 13 residues. CDR1 and CDR2 (germline): SNHLY, FYNNEI. The junction had 4 bases not matched to a gene; V was cut back by 5 bases and J by 4 bases. The CDR3 region has the DNA TGTGCCAGCAGTAGGGACAGAACAGAGACCCAGTACTTC. Its translation is CASSRDRTETQYF. Full variable domain (missing parts from reference TRBV2 and TRBJ2-5): EPEVTQTPSHQVTQMGQEVILRCVPISNHLYFYWYRQILGQKVEFLVSFYNNEISEKSEIFDDQFSVERPDGSNFTLKIRSTKLEDSAMYFCASSRDRTETQYFGPGTRLLVL.

In this sample, this clone turned up a few times. The chain is built from TRBV7-2 and TRBJ1-1; D is possibly TRBD1 (5 bases). The CDR3 is 13 amino acids. Germline CDR1 and CDR2: SGHTA and FQGNSA. V lost 2 bases, J lost 4 bases, and 8 bases lay in between. CDR3 residues: CASSLRQLTEAFF. The CDR3 DNA follows: TGTGCCAGCAGCTTAAGACAGCTCACTGAAGCTTTCTTT.

CDR3 bases: TGTGCCAGCAGCGCAGGACTAGCCCGAGGTGAGACCCAGTACTTC. Its translation is CASSAGLARGETQYF. The V and J genes are TRBV9 and TRBJ2-5, with 8 bases fitting TRBD2. The CDR3 loop spans 15 amino acids. Unmatched junction bases numbered 9, after V lost 3 bases and J lost 5 bases. Per the germline V gene, CDR1 is SGDLS and CDR2 is YYNGEE.

The rearrangement joins TRBV7-2 to TRBJ2-2, with 10 bases aligning to TRBD2. Germline trimming cut 2 bases from V and 5 bases from J; bases unmatched to any gene: 8. There are 17 residues in the CDR3. Germline V gene lookup returns CDR1 SGHTA and CDR2 FQGNSA. This chain's CDR3 is CASSLLSGGAGTGELFF. The DNA of the CDR3 is TGTGCCAGCAGCTTACTCAGCGGGGGGGCCGGGACCGGGGAGCTGTTTTTT.

The chain joins TRBV2 to TRBJ2-4, with D perhaps matching TRBD1 (5 bases). The ends were cut back, 8 bases at V and 0 bases at J, with 11 bases in the middle. Looked up from germline, CDR1 is SNHLY and CDR2 is FYNNEI. CDR3 length: 14 residues. CDR3 amino acids: CASGPQGAKNIQYF. In nucleotides, the CDR3 is TGTGCCAGCGGCCCCCAGGGAGCCAAAAACATTCAGTACTTC.

This chain links TRBV19 with TRBJ1-1; 7 positions agree with TRBD1. With 7 bases clipped from V and 1 base from J, the junction kept 18 bases outside the gene matches. Germline values: CDR1 LNHDA, CDR2 SQIVND (reference sequence). CDR3 size: 18 residues. The CDR3 sequence is CASNWWDSNPQENTEAFF. DNA for the CDR3: TGTGCCAGTAACTGGTGGGACAGTAACCCTCAGGAGAACACTGAAGCTTTCTTT.

The chain uses TRBV5-8 and TRBJ2-2, with 15 positions matching TRBD2. CDR1 SGHTS and CDR2 YDEGEE come from the germline V gene. The ends lost 3 bases at V and 4 bases at J; junction bases unmatched: 1. CDR3 length: 16 residues. CDR3 sequence (DNA): TGTGCCAGCAGCTGGACTAGCGGGGGGGCCACCGGGGAGCTGTTTTTT. It is translated as CASSWTSGGATGELFF.

The rearrangement links TRBV19 to TRBJ2-7; D perhaps matches TRBD1 (5 bases). Trimming took off 2 bases at V and 0 bases at J, with 8 bases between the two ends. Germline V gives CDR1 LNHDA, CDR2 SQIVND (reference sequence). The length of the CDR3 is 14 residues. The CDR3 DNA reads TGTGCCAGTAGTATAAAGGGGAACTCCTACGAGCAGTACTTC. It translates to CASSIKGNSYEQYF. Full variable domain (outside the CDR3, taken from reference TRBV19 and TRBJ2-7): DGGITQSPKYLFRKEGQNVTLSCEQNLNHDAMYWYRQDPGQGLRLIYYSQIVNDFQKGDIAEGYSVSREKKESFPLTVTSAQKNPTAFYLCASSIKGNSYEQYFGPGTRLTVT.

The DNA for the CDR3 is TGCGCCAGCCCTAGTGGGGGGAGCCCCGGGGAGCTGTTTTTT. Protein sequence: CASPSGGSPGELFF. The V call is TRBV10-1, the J call TRBJ2-2; perhaps TRBD2 as D (6 bases). Trimming cost V 8 bases and J 6 bases, with 16 bases left between them. Per the germline V gene, CDR1 is WNHNN and CDR2 is SYGVQD (reference sequence). The CDR3 contains 14 residues.

This chain uses TRBV18 with TRBJ1-4, with D possibly TRBD1 on 6 matching bases. CDR1 and CDR2 from the germline V gene are KGHSH and LQKENI. Trimming pared 3 bases from V and 5 bases from J, leaving 10 bases between. The CDR3 is 14 residues long. CDR3 protein: CASSPGGRNEKLFF. The CDR3 DNA reads TGTGCCAGCTCACCCGGGGGGCGGAATGAAAAACTGTTTTTT.

This clone was detected only a few times. The chain carries TRBV3-1 (or the pseudogene TRBV3-2) and TRBJ2-1; D gene uncertain. Trimming left V 1 base short and J 2 bases short, with 6 bases between. Per germline, CDR1 LGHDT and CDR2 YNNKEL (reference sequence). The CDR3 is made up of 14 amino acids. The CDR3, as DNA: TGTGCCAGCAGCCAAGGGGCTACCTACAATGAGCAGTTCTTC. This encodes CASSQGATYNEQFF.

The sample holds one count of this clone. The rearrangement joins TRBV5-4 to TRBJ2-1, with TRBD2 matching over 13 bases. The germline gives CDR1 SGHNT, CDR2 YYREEE (reference sequence). V lost 4 bases, J lost 7 bases, and 8 bases stayed unmatched. This CDR3 comprises 16 residues. Here the CDR3 DNA reads TGTGCCAGCAGCGGAAGACTAGCGGGGGGAGTAAATGAGCAGTTCTTC. Encoded protein: CASSGRLAGGVNEQFF.

This chain links TRBV4-3 with TRBJ2-3, with 11 bases matching TRBD2. The CDR3 consists of 19 residues. Germline CDR1 and CDR2: LGHNA and YSLEER. J was trimmed by 0 bases and V by 0 bases; bases with no gene match: 8. CDR3 amino acids: CASSQEWSLAGGSTDTQYF. The CDR3 DNA reads TGCGCCAGCAGCCAAGAGTGGTCTTTAGCGGGGGGGAGCACAGATACGCAGTATTTT.

This clone occurred a few times. The chain uses TRBV7-2 and TRBJ2-7, with 7 bases that match TRBD2. Germline trimming cut 4 bases from V and 0 bases from J; bases unmatched to any gene: 9. In germline, CDR1 is SGHTA, CDR2 FQGNSA. This CDR3 comprises 16 residues. The CDR3 protein is CASSSRGGGNSYEQYF. CDR3 nucleotides: TGTGCCAGCAGCTCTAGGGGCGGGGGTAACTCCTACGAGCAGTACTTC.

The CDR3 region has the DNA TGTGCCAGCTCACCGTCACAGGGCACTATGAACACTGAAGCTTTCTTT. It translates to CASSPSQGTMNTEAFF. The chain couples TRBV18 to TRBJ1-1; a possible D gene is TRBD1 (6 bases). The CDR3 totals 16 residues. Germline CDR1 is KGHSH and CDR2 is LQKENI. With 3 bases removed from V and 0 bases from J, the gap between germline ends came to 14 bases.